This is a list of T cell receptor beta chains from one sample in a study of T cells in Graves' hyperthyroidism and ophthalmopathy. TCRdb recomputed calls from the multiplex PCR reads with MiXCR, one row per CDR3 protein. The table has over 350,000 distinct CDR3 sequences, over 12% seen once. Sequencing was carried out using blood. All receptors come from a man aged 18 to 30 with Graves' ophthalmopathy. The CDR3 runs from the conserved cysteine through the conserved F or W. The order of the fields is CDR3 protein, CDR3 DNA, D gene, clone size, V gene, J gene. D genes are given only for firm matches. Not every row has a clone size; where given, it reads once, few, many or a size class.

cdr3_aa: CASSTQTGISYEQYF; cdr3_nt: TGTGCCAGCAGTACGCAGACAGGGATCTCCTACGAGCAGTACTTC; d_call: TRBD1; clone_size: many; v_call: TRBV6-1; j_call: TRBJ2-7
cdr3_aa: CASSPHQGARTEAFF; cdr3_nt: TGTGCCAGCAGCCCTCACCAGGGGGCAAGGACTGAAGCTTTCTTT; d_call: TRBD1; clone_size: many; v_call: TRBV7-8; j_call: TRBJ1-1
cdr3_aa: CASTLDDEQYF; cdr3_nt: TGTGCCAGCACCCTGGATGACGAGCAGTACTTC; d_call: -; clone_size: many; v_call: TRBV12-3/TRBV12-4; j_call: TRBJ2-7
cdr3_aa: CASSLDPPSTQYF; cdr3_nt: TGTGCCAGCAGCTTAGATCCCCCTTCGACGCAGTATTTT; d_call: -; clone_size: few; v_call: TRBV11-3; j_call: TRBJ2-3
cdr3_aa: CARGYGIDTDTQYF; cdr3_nt: TGCGCCAGGGGGTATGGTATCGACACAGATACGCAGTATTTT; d_call: -; clone_size: many; v_call: TRBV10-2; j_call: TRBJ2-3
cdr3_aa: CASSRTVNTEAFF; cdr3_nt: TGTGCCAGCAGCCGGACTGTGAACACTGAAGCTTTCTTT; d_call: -; clone_size: many; v_call: TRBV11-1; j_call: TRBJ1-1
cdr3_aa: CASSLGQGLVTEAFF; cdr3_nt: TGTGCCAGCAGCTTGGGACAAGGTTTAGTCACTGAAGCTTTCTTT; d_call: -; clone_size: many; v_call: TRBV7-8; j_call: TRBJ1-1
cdr3_aa: CAINSAVSYEQYF; cdr3_nt: TGTGCCATCAACTCGGCAGTCTCCTACGAGCAGTACTTC; d_call: -; clone_size: many; v_call: TRBV10-3; j_call: TRBJ2-7
cdr3_aa: CSATSGSTGELFF; cdr3_nt: TGCAGTGCCACTAGCGGGAGCACCGGGGAGCTGTTTTTT; d_call: TRBD2; clone_size: once; v_call: TRBV20-1; j_call: TRBJ2-2
cdr3_aa: CASKPGQGNTEAFF; cdr3_nt: TGTGCCAGTAAACCGGGACAGGGGAACACTGAAGCTTTCTTT; d_call: TRBD1; clone_size: few; v_call: TRBV19; j_call: TRBJ1-1
cdr3_aa: CASSHTAQNTEAFF; cdr3_nt: TGTGCCAGCAGCCACACTGCTCAGAACACTGAAGCTTTCTTT; d_call: -; clone_size: few; v_call: TRBV7-9; j_call: TRBJ1-1
cdr3_aa: CASSVGEGSNQPQHF; cdr3_nt: TGTGCCAGCAGCGTAGGTGAGGGGAGCAATCAGCCCCAGCATTTT; d_call: -; clone_size: many; v_call: TRBV9; j_call: TRBJ1-5
cdr3_aa: CASSRQGANSYEQYF; cdr3_nt: TGCGCCAGCAGCCGCCAGGGGGCAAACTCCTACGAGCAGTACTTC; d_call: TRBD1; clone_size: -; v_call: TRBV7-9; j_call: TRBJ2-7
cdr3_aa: CASSFSGGPQYEQYF; cdr3_nt: TGTGCCAGCAGCTTTAGCGGGGGACCCCAGTACGAGCAGTACTTC; d_call: TRBD2; clone_size: -; v_call: TRBV9; j_call: TRBJ2-7
cdr3_aa: CASTVCASSIQGASYEQYF; cdr3_nt: -; d_call: -; clone_size: -; v_call: TRBV19; j_call: TRBJ2-7
cdr3_aa: CAWSPGQTYEQYF; cdr3_nt: TGTGCCTGGAGTCCGGGACAGACCTACGAGCAGTACTTC; d_call: TRBD1; clone_size: many; v_call: TRBV30; j_call: TRBJ2-7
cdr3_aa: CASSYPIIREGTDTQYF; cdr3_nt: TGTGCCAGCAGTTACCCCATAATCCGGGAGGGGACAGATACGCAGTATTTT; d_call: TRBD2; clone_size: many; v_call: TRBV6-5; j_call: TRBJ2-3
cdr3_aa: CASSQIADIMETQYF; cdr3_nt: TGTGCCAGCAGTCAGATAGCGGACATCATGGAGACCCAGTACTTC; d_call: -; clone_size: many; v_call: TRBV11-2; j_call: TRBJ2-5
cdr3_aa: CASQQSTNEKLFF; cdr3_nt: TGTGCCAGCCAACAGTCAACTAATGAAAAACTGTTTTTT; d_call: -; clone_size: few; v_call: TRBV19; j_call: TRBJ1-4
cdr3_aa: CASSLVAGQAYEQYF; cdr3_nt: TGTGCCAGCAGCTTGGTGGCAGGCCAAGCCTACGAGCAGTACTTC; d_call: -; clone_size: many; v_call: TRBV5-5; j_call: TRBJ2-7
cdr3_aa: CASSAFDEQFF; cdr3_nt: TGTGCCAGCTCAGCGTTCGATGAGCAGTTCTTC; d_call: -; clone_size: many; v_call: TRBV18; j_call: TRBJ2-1
cdr3_aa: CASSRGQGTYEQYF; cdr3_nt: TGTGCCAGCAGCCGGGGACAGGGCACCTACGAGCAGTACTTC; d_call: TRBD1; clone_size: many; v_call: TRBV3-1; j_call: TRBJ2-7
cdr3_aa: CASSLGQINTGELFF; cdr3_nt: TGCGCCAGCAGCTTGGGACAGATAAACACCGGGGAGCTGTTTTTT; d_call: -; clone_size: many; v_call: TRBV5-1; j_call: TRBJ2-2
cdr3_aa: CASRDQGREKLFF; cdr3_nt: TGTGCCAGCAGGGATCAGGGGAGAGAAAAACTGTTTTTT; d_call: -; clone_size: many; v_call: TRBV11-2; j_call: TRBJ1-4
cdr3_aa: CASSLASGGAHEQYF; cdr3_nt: TGTGCCAGCAGCTTAGCCAGCGGGGGGGCCCACGAGCAGTACTTC; d_call: TRBD2; clone_size: many; v_call: TRBV7-2; j_call: TRBJ2-7
cdr3_aa: CASSLKRQGADGWETQYF; cdr3_nt: TGTGCCAGCAGCTTAAAGAGACAGGGGGCGGACGGGTGGGAGACCCAGTACTTC; d_call: TRBD1; clone_size: -; v_call: TRBV7-6; j_call: TRBJ2-5
cdr3_aa: CASSFGGAYNEQLF; cdr3_nt: TGTGCCAGCAGCTTTGGGGGAGCCTACAATGAGCAGCTCTTC; d_call: -; clone_size: -; v_call: TRBV5-6; j_call: TRBJ2-1
cdr3_aa: CASSERTGNEKLFF; cdr3_nt: TGTGCCAGCAGTGAAAGGACAGGGAATGAAAAACTGTTTTTT; d_call: TRBD1; clone_size: few; v_call: TRBV6-4; j_call: TRBJ1-4
cdr3_aa: CASSVDRGSTDTQYF; cdr3_nt: TGTGCCAGCAGCGTAGACAGGGGAAGCACAGATACGCAGTATTTT; d_call: TRBD1; clone_size: many; v_call: TRBV7-2; j_call: TRBJ2-3
cdr3_aa: CASSYGAEETQYF; cdr3_nt: TGTGCCAGCAGTTACGGAGCAGAAGAGACCCAGTACTTC; d_call: -; clone_size: many; v_call: TRBV6-5; j_call: TRBJ2-5
cdr3_aa: CASSYGGGTTGYEQYF; cdr3_nt: TGTGCCAGCAGTTACGGGGGCGGGACTACGGGCTACGAGCAGTACTTC; d_call: -; clone_size: many; v_call: TRBV6-6; j_call: TRBJ2-7
cdr3_aa: CSARGEGSGETQYF; cdr3_nt: TGCAGTGCTAGAGGGGAGGGTAGTGGGGAGACCCAGTACTTC; d_call: TRBD2; clone_size: many; v_call: TRBV20-1; j_call: TRBJ2-5
cdr3_aa: CSVKRSQETQYF; cdr3_nt: TGCAGCGTCAAGCGTTCCCAAGAGACCCAGTACTTC; d_call: -; clone_size: -; v_call: TRBV29-1; j_call: TRBJ2-5
cdr3_aa: CSVMTGLTGEQYF; cdr3_nt: TGCAGCGTGATGACAGGGCTAACGGGGGAGCAGTACTTC; d_call: TRBD1; clone_size: many; v_call: TRBV29-1; j_call: TRBJ2-7
cdr3_aa: CASSGRGAPYEQYF; cdr3_nt: TGTGCCAGCAGCGGGCGGGGGGCCCCCTACGAGCAGTACTTC; d_call: TRBD2; clone_size: many; v_call: TRBV2; j_call: TRBJ2-7
cdr3_aa: CASSFGAHTGELFF; cdr3_nt: TGTGCCAGCAGCTTTGGGGCACACACCGGGGAGCTGTTTTTT; d_call: -; clone_size: few; v_call: TRBV7-6; j_call: TRBJ2-2
cdr3_aa: CASSQGTVNSPLHF; cdr3_nt: TGTGCCAGCAGCCAAGGAACAGTAAATTCACCCCTCCACTTT; d_call: -; clone_size: many; v_call: TRBV3-1; j_call: TRBJ1-6
cdr3_aa: CASSLDYSQTQYF; cdr3_nt: TGTGCCAGCAGCTTAGACTACTCTCAGACCCAGTACTTC; d_call: -; clone_size: many; v_call: TRBV7-8; j_call: TRBJ2-5
cdr3_aa: CASSLRRWAGELFF; cdr3_nt: TGTGCCAGCAGCTTAAGACGTTGGGCCGGGGAGCTGTTTTTT; d_call: -; clone_size: many; v_call: TRBV11-3; j_call: TRBJ2-2
cdr3_aa: CASSSTGTLNNEQFF; cdr3_nt: TGTGCCAGTAGTTCAACAGGGACACTAAACAATGAGCAGTTCTTC; d_call: -; clone_size: few; v_call: TRBV19; j_call: TRBJ2-1
cdr3_aa: CASSSGWNTGELFF; cdr3_nt: TGTGCCAGCAGTTCAGGGTGGAACACCGGGGAGCTGTTTTTT; d_call: -; clone_size: few; v_call: TRBV25-1; j_call: TRBJ2-2
cdr3_aa: CASSSGTGNSGELFF; cdr3_nt: TGTGCCAGCAGTTCTGGGACAGGTAACTCCGGGGAGCTGTTTTTT; d_call: TRBD1; clone_size: many; v_call: TRBV6-2/TRBV6-3; j_call: TRBJ2-2
cdr3_aa: CASSYTDSNQPQHF; cdr3_nt: TGTGCCAGCAGTTATACTGACAGCAATCAGCCCCAGCATTTT; d_call: -; clone_size: many; v_call: TRBV27; j_call: TRBJ1-5
cdr3_aa: CASSVDRGATNEKLFF; cdr3_nt: TGCGCCAGCAGCGTGGACAGGGGGGCAACTAATGAAAAACTGTTTTTT; d_call: TRBD1; clone_size: many; v_call: TRBV5-1; j_call: TRBJ1-4
cdr3_aa: CASSIPPFGGTDTQYF; cdr3_nt: TGTGCCAGTAGTATACCTCCCTTTGGAGGCACAGATACGCAGTATTTT; d_call: -; clone_size: few; v_call: TRBV19; j_call: TRBJ2-3
cdr3_aa: CASSQFLAGLDTQYF; cdr3_nt: TGTGCCAGCAGCCAATTCCTAGCGGGATTAGATACGCAGTATTTT; d_call: TRBD2; clone_size: many; v_call: TRBV5-6; j_call: TRBJ2-3
cdr3_aa: CASSDSGALNEQFF; cdr3_nt: TGCGCCAGCAGTGATAGCGGGGCACTCAATGAGCAGTTCTTC; d_call: TRBD2; clone_size: many; v_call: TRBV10-1; j_call: TRBJ2-1
cdr3_aa: CASSWRPPSTDTQYF; cdr3_nt: TGTGCCAGCAGTTGGAGGCCCCCTAGCACAGATACGCAGTATTTT; d_call: -; clone_size: many; v_call: TRBV27; j_call: TRBJ2-3
cdr3_aa: CASSALGTSGGSDTQYF; cdr3_nt: TGTGCCAGCAGCGCCCTCGGGACTAGCGGGGGGTCCGATACGCAGTATTTT; d_call: TRBD2; clone_size: -; v_call: TRBV11-3; j_call: TRBJ2-3
cdr3_aa: CSARDYGTIIYEQYF; cdr3_nt: TGCAGTGCTAGAGATTACGGGACCATCATCTACGAGCAGTACTTC; d_call: -; clone_size: many; v_call: TRBV20-1; j_call: TRBJ2-7
cdr3_aa: CASSEVATPGIQYF; cdr3_nt: TGTGCCAGCAGTGAAGTGGCGACTCCTGGGATCCAGTACTTC; d_call: -; clone_size: few; v_call: TRBV6-1; j_call: TRBJ2-5
cdr3_aa: CASSLLGGGRSTEAFF; cdr3_nt: TGTGCCAGCAGTTTACTCGGCGGGGGGCGTAGCACTGAAGCTTTCTTT; d_call: -; clone_size: many; v_call: TRBV12-3/TRBV12-4; j_call: TRBJ1-1
cdr3_aa: CASSLRNSPLHF; cdr3_nt: TGTGCCAGCAGCCTCCGAAATTCACCCCTCCACTTT; d_call: -; clone_size: many; v_call: TRBV3-1; j_call: TRBJ1-6
cdr3_aa: CASSLELQTRTQETQYF; cdr3_nt: TGCGCCAGCAGCTTAGAACTTCAGACTAGAACCCAAGAGACCCAGTACTTC; d_call: -; clone_size: few; v_call: TRBV5-1; j_call: TRBJ2-5
cdr3_aa: CASSLTGEDEKLFF; cdr3_nt: TGCGCCAGCAGCTTAACAGGGGAGGATGAAAAACTGTTTTTT; d_call: TRBD1; clone_size: many; v_call: TRBV5-1; j_call: TRBJ1-4
cdr3_aa: CASSFGVGREGYTF; cdr3_nt: TGTGCCAGCAGCTTTGGTGTTGGCAGGGAAGGCTACACCTTC; d_call: -; clone_size: many; v_call: TRBV5-6; j_call: TRBJ1-2
cdr3_aa: CASSAKVDTQYF; cdr3_nt: TGTGCCAGCAGCGCCAAGGTAGATACGCAGTATTTT; d_call: -; clone_size: few; v_call: TRBV25-1; j_call: TRBJ2-3
cdr3_aa: CASRIPPPGGTEAFF; cdr3_nt: TGTGCCAGCAGAATACCCCCCCCAGGGGGCACTGAAGCTTTCTTT; d_call: TRBD1; clone_size: -; v_call: TRBV6-4; j_call: TRBJ1-1
cdr3_aa: CASSLQGPTGELFF; cdr3_nt: TGTGCCAGCAGTTTACAAGGACCCACCGGGGAGCTGTTTTTT; d_call: -; clone_size: -; v_call: TRBV12-3/TRBV12-4; j_call: TRBJ2-2
cdr3_aa: CASSPPGSYYEQYF; cdr3_nt: TGTGCCAGCAGCCCTCCAGGGAGCTACTACGAGCAGTACTTC; d_call: -; clone_size: many; v_call: TRBV7-9; j_call: TRBJ2-7